This T cell receptor (beta chain) was identified during a study of OX40 agonist ivuxolimab in advanced cancers. For the wider study: Ivuxolimab was a fully human IgG2 agonistic monoclonal antibody targeting the costimulatory receptor OX40 (CD134). Intravenous ivuxolimab was administered to patients every 2 weeks at six dose levels: 0.01, 0.1, 0.3, 1.5, 3 and 10 mg/kg. Of the roughly 54 patients in dose escalation, about 20 had hepatocellular carcinoma, some 15 had melanoma, 9 had renal cell carcinoma and 9 had head and neck cancer. In the dose-escalation cohort, 70% to 90% of patients were male, and the mean age was approximately 60 years with a range of roughly 20 to 79. Prior anti-PD-1, anti-PD-L1 or anti-CTLA-4 therapy was permitted, and approximately 39% of dose-escalation patients had received checkpoint inhibitors. Partial responses were achieved by three dose-escalation patients, of whom one had hepatocellular carcinoma and two had cutaneous melanoma. Peripheral TCRbeta sequencing aimed to test whether ivuxolimab altered TCR sequence diversity and caused clonal T-cell expansion. The paper covers the monotherapy dose-escalation part of the phase I ivuxolimab trial, which included N of about 56 patients.

Concerning this clone itself: No antigen is known for it. Qualities for individual bases were not recorded, and no much larger clone is one base off.

Genomic DNA was isolated from the sorted cells so that the TCRbeta CDR3 region could be sequenced. The immunoSEQ Assay was used for sequencing of TCRbeta CDR3 regions. Imported from immuneACCESS, the table was reduced by TCRdb to in-frame sequences with V and J called. These copies leave out some clones; in studies compared against another copy, an unresolved V gene accounts for under half, and the cause of the remainder is not known. For this sample the table gives tens of thousands of clones, of which 75% to 90% were detected only once. The top ten clones comprise over 9.5% of the sample. Patients with a history of autoimmune disease or receiving systemic immunosuppression were excluded from the trial. Peripheral blood for TCR sequencing was drawn from every dose cohort at baseline, at cycle 4 day 1 and at cycle 7 day 1. Samples were obtained from an open-label, multicenter, first-in-human phase I dose-escalation trial of ivuxolimab. Adults with locally advanced or metastatic melanoma, renal cell, hepatocellular, or head and neck squamous cell carcinoma were enrolled in the trial. CD4+ and CD8+ T cells were sorted separately from peripheral blood before TCR sequencing.

What the study reported, not specific to this receptor: In the 0.1-3.0 mg/kg groups, partial responders were among the patients with the lowest normalized peripheral clonal expansion, particularly in CD8+ T cells. The antigen specificity of the clonally expanded peripheral T cells was not determined. At doses of 0.1 to 3.0 mg/kg, clonal expansion of both CD4+ and CD8+ blood T cells was observed from baseline to week 6. Low levels of normalized T-cell clonal expansion were also seen in some nonresponding patients. On average, CD8+ T cells showed more expanded clones than CD4+ T cells after ivuxolimab.

Trimming accounts for 4 bases at V and 2 bases at J, while the number of junction bases matched to no gene is 5. CDR1 and CDR2 were assigned from the germline V gene as MNHEY and SVGAGI. From its cysteine to its phenylalanine, the CDR3 spans 15 amino acids. CDR3 DNA is the only sequence kept; it has 45 bases, read in frame from the first base. The rearrangement joined TRBV6-5 to TRBJ2-1; 7 middle bases align to TRBD2. The starting material was CD4+ or CD8+ T cells sorted from blood, obtained in a trial of the OX40 agonist ivuxolimab. This TCR came from an adult with an advanced solid tumor such as melanoma, head and neck, liver or kidney cancer. The nucleotide sequence reads TGTGCCAGCAGTTTCGCGGGAGTCCCCTACAATGAGCAGTTCTTC. Its translation reads: CASSFAGVPYNEQFF.